The text below deals with one T cell receptor beta chain. Which antigen it targets is not known. Per-base qualities were not stored, and no clone one base away is much larger. TCRbeta CDR3 regions were amplified from genomic DNA by means of the immunoSEQ Assay, a bias-controlled multiplex PCR. In the original analysis: Within the assay, amplification of reference gene primers was used to estimate how many nucleated cells each sample contained. To quantify the absolute abundance of each unique TCRbeta CDR3 rearrangement, sequence reads were collapsed and filtered. Productive Simpson clonality was computed per sample as the square root of Simpson's diversity index over productive rearrangements. As stored in TCRdb, this immuneACCESS dataset retains in-frame rearrangements with V and J assigned. A fraction of the clones does not appear; measured against another copy, unresolved V genes explain less than half of the discrepancy, and the remainder lacks a known reason. The V and J calls and the clone size are those of that table, but D and trimming were determined from the DNA. The sample has 120,000 or so clones on record, just over 85% of them singletons. The ten largest clones take up roughly 4% of the sample.

These data originate in a study of blood T cell repertoires in COVID-19 (dated by TCRdb to 2020 to 2022). Regarding the research as a whole: Samples covering the acute and convalescent phases of COVID-19 were provided by collaborators in the United States, Italy and Spain. The prospective study material was composed of cDNA or gDNA derived from T cells, B-cell-depleted T cells, or PBMCs. Deeply sampled blood TCRbeta repertoires from subjects exposed to, actively infected with, or recovered from COVID-19 were included in the dataset. A freely available public database, intended as a resource for researchers studying the immune response to SARS-CoV-2, is where the repertoires were released. Samples came from the ongoing ImmuneRACE study (first 160 participants) plus 1,254 subjects from 6 global collaborators. Nearly every sample came with metadata listing a de-identified subject ID, COVID-19 status, age in years and sex. Where available, HLA class I and class II types were obtained from metadata supplied by the sample provider rather than from assay-based typing. The paper as a whole reports these results and caveats: The amount of clinical and demographic metadata varied by source and participant and was provided uncurated.

V is clipped by 5 bases and J by 5 bases, and the sequence between their germline boundaries is 10 bases long. CDR1 SGHTA and CDR2 FQGNSA are derived from the germline V gene. From the cysteine up to the phenylalanine, the CDR3 has a length of 13 residues. Only the CDR3 DNA stays, 39 bases, in frame from base 1. Each collaborating institution followed its own protocols to collect whole blood in K2EDTA tubes. For TCRbeta analysis, collaborators shipped samples in one of three forms: frozen whole blood, isolated PBMCs, or DNA extracted from either of those sample types. The sequencing input was peripheral blood. This chain is built from TRBV7-2 and TRBJ2-1; a tentative D match to TRBD1 spans 6 bases. The sequence came from a man aged 40-50 years with acute or convalescent COVID-19. The DNA sequence reads TGTGCCAGCAGCCCAGGGGTGGACAATGAGCAGTTCTTC. Its amino acids are CASSPGVDNEQFF.